This T cell receptor beta chain was sequenced during a study of cytomegalovirus exposure and HLA in healthy donors. Study results and limitations: A later analysis associated approximately 17,000 TCR beta sequences with HLA alleles at a 0.05 false discovery rate. A later analysis linked a missense variant in DCLRE1C to the trimming of TCR beta V and J genes. The authors enumerated roughly 180 TCR beta chains as linked to cytomegalovirus.

On this clone itself: Its target is unknown.

The PCR employed 60 Vbeta primers together with 13 Jbeta primers. The repertoire was sequenced with immunoSEQ multiplex PCR; TCRdb's copy has only in-frame clones and lacks some. Of 150,000 to 200,000 clones listed, 65% to 80% were seen once; the top ten hold about 0.72%. This sequence was found in a woman in her forties in good health and CMV-seronegative. The sample consisted of PBMCs.

CDR3 protein: CASSLAGGQGRGNTIYF. Written as DNA, the CDR3 is TGTGCCAGCAGCTTAGCGGGGGGACAGGGACGAGGGAACACCATATATTTT. The chain has TRBV7-2 and TRBJ1-3; 9 nucleotides match TRBD1. The CDR3 sequence is 17 residues long. Germline CDR1 is SGHTA and CDR2 is FQGNSA. V shed 0 bases and J 7 bases; nucleotides not matched to a gene: 10.